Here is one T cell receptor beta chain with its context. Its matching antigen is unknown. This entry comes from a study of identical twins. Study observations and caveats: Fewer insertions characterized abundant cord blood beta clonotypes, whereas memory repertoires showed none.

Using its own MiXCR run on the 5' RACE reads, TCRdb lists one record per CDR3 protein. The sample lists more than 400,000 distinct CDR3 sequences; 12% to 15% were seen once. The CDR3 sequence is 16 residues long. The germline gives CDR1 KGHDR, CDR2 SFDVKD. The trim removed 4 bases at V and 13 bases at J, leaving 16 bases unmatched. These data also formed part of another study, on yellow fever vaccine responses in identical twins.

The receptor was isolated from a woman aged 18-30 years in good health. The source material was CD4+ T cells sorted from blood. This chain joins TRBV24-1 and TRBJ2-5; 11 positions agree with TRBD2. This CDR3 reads CATSDPNGGLAAPRYF. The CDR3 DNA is TGTGCCACCAGTGACCCGAATGGGGGACTAGCGGCTCCCCGGTACTTC.